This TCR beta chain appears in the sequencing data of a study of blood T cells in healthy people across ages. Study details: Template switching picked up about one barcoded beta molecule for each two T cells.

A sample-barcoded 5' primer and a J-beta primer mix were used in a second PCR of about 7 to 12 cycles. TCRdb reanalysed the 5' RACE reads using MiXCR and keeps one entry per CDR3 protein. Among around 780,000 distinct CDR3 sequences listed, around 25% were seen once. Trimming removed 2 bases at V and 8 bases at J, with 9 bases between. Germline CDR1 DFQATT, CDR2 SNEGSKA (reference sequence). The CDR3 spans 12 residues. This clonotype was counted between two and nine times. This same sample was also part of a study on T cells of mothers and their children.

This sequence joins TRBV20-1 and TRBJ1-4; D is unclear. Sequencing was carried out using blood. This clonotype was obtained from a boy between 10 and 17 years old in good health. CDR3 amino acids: CSARRSEEKLFF. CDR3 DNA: TGCAGTGCTAGAAGGTCGGAGGAAAAACTGTTTTTT.